The clone carrying this T cell receptor (beta chain) was seen a handful of times. Method: immunoSEQ multiplex PCR; TCRdb's copy keeps in-frame clones and lacks some. This sample has more than 55,000 clones; roughly nine tenths occur once, and the top ten carry roughly 0.4%. This entry is derived from a study of technical replicates of blood from several donors. Sample: T cells isolated from PBMCs. This TCR derives from a human donor in good health.

CDR3 nucleotides: TGCGCCAGCAGCCAAGGACAGGGGCGACAGCCCCAGCATTTT. This encodes CASSQGQGRQPQHF. The rearrangement links TRBV4-1 to TRBJ1-5; TRBD1 agrees at 8 bases. Trimming cost V 1 base and J 7 bases; bases outside gene matches: 3. The CDR3 extends over 14 amino acids. Germline V CDR1 and CDR2: MGHRA, YSYEKL.